These 5 T cell receptor beta chains originate from one sample sequenced in a study of T cell changes during pregnancy in multiple sclerosis. Only in-frame clones appear in the TCRdb table, and some are missing; sequencing was by immunoSEQ multiplex PCR. Of tens of thousands of clones listed, roughly 93% are singletons. This material consisted of CD8+ T cells from peripheral blood mononuclear cells, taken in the second trimester of pregnancy. These receptors were collected from a female donor with multiple sclerosis, enrolled in a pregnancy study.

The CDR3 spells CAISEMQGANTEAFF. CDR3 sequence (DNA): TGTGCCATCAGTGAGATGCAGGGCGCGAACACTGAAGCTTTCTTT. This rearrangement joins TRBV10-3 to TRBJ1-1; D perhaps matches TRBD1 (5 bases). V dropped 2 bases and J dropped 1 base, with 11 bases sitting between them. There are 15 residues in the CDR3. In germline, CDR1 is ENHRY, CDR2 SYGVKD.

The sample holds a few counts of this clone. The chain joins TRBV9 to TRBJ1-1; maybe TRBD1 (5 bases). The CDR3 spans 16 residues. The germline V and J ends were trimmed by 4 bases and 1 base, with 17 bases remaining between them. Germline V gene sequence: CDR1 SGDLS, CDR2 YYNGEE. As DNA, the CDR3 is TGTGCCAGCAGCCTCGGACACTCGGATTCGAACACTGAAGCTTTCTTT. Translated, it gives CASSLGHSDSNTEAFF.

This clone showed up just once. The chain uses TRBV5-5 and TRBJ2-7; unclear D gene. V lost 3 bases, J lost 0 bases, and 10 bases lay in between. Germline V gene sequence: CDR1 SGHKS, CDR2 YYEKEE (reference sequence). The CDR3 extends over 14 amino acids. The CDR3 nucleotides are TGTGCCAGCAGCTCCTTGCCCGGCTCCTACGAGCAGTACTTC. This codes for CASSSLPGSYEQYF.

V and J are TRBV4-2 and TRBJ2-2, with 8 positions matching TRBD1. Germline V CDR1 and CDR2: LGHNA, YNFKEQ. There are 16 residues in the CDR3. V was clipped by 2 bases and J by 1 base; unmatched bases: 3. In DNA, the CDR3 is TGTGCCAGCAGCCAACCTGGGACAGGGAACACCGGGGAGCTGTTTTTT. Its protein is CASSQPGTGNTGELFF.

This chain uses TRBV7-3 with TRBJ2-1; 7 nucleotides agree with TRBD2. CDR3 length equals 16 residues. Germline CDR1 is SGHTA and CDR2 is FQGTGA. Losses at the gene ends were 5 bases for V and 6 bases for J; bases not matched to a gene: 13. CDR3 loop: CASSLMGSSGFNEQFF. In DNA form, the CDR3 reads TGTGCCAGCAGCCTAATGGGGTCTAGCGGCTTCAATGAGCAGTTCTTC.